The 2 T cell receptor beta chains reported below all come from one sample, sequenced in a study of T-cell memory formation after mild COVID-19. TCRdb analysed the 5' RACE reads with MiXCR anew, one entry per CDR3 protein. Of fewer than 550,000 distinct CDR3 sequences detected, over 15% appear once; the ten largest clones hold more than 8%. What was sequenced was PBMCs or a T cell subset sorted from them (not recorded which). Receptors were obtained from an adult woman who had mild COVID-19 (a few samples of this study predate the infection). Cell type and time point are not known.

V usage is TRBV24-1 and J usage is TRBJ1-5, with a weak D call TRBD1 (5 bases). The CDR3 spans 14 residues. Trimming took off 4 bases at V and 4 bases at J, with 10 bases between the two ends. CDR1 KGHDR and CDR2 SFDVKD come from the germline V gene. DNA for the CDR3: TGTGCCACCAGTGAGGGACCCTTAAATCAGCCCCAGCATTTT. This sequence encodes CATSEGPLNQPQHF.

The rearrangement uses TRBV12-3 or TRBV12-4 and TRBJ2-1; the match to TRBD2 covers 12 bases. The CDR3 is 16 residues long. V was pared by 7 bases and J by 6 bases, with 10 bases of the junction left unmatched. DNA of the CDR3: TGTGCCAGCACAGAAGGGAGACTAGCGGGAGTCAATGAGCAGTTCTTC. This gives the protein CASTEGRLAGVNEQFF.